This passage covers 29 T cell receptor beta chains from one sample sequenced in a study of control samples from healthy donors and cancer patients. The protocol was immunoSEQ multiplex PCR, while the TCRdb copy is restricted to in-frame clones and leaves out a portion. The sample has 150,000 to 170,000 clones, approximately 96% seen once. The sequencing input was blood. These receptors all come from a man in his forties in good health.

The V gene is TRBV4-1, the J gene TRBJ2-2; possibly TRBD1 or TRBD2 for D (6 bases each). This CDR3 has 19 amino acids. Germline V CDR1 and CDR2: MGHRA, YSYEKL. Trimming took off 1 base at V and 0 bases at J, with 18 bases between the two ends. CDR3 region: CASSQGIKLGGANTGELFF. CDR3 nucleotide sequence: TGCGCCAGCAGCCAAGGGATTAAGTTGGGGGGCGCGAACACCGGGGAGCTGTTTTTT.

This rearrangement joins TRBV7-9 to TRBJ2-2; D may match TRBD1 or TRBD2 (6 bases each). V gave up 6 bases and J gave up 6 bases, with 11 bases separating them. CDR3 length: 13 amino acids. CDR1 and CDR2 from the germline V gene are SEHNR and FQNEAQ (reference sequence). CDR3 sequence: CASRTGRSGELFF. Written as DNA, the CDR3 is TGTGCCAGCAGAACAGGGAGGTCCGGGGAGCTGTTTTTT.

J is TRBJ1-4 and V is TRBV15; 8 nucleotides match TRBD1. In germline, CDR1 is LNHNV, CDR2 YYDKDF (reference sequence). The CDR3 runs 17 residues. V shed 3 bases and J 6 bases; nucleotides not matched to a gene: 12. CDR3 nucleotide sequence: TGTGCCACCAGCAGTGATGAACCGGGACAGGATCATGAAAAACTGTTTTTT. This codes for CATSSDEPGQDHEKLFF.

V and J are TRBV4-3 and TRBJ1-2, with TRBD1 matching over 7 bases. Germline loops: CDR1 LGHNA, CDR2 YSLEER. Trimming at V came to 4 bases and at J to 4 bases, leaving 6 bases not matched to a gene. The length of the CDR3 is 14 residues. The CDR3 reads CASSPQTGSYGYTF. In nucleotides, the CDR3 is TGCGCCAGCAGCCCTCAGACAGGGAGCTATGGCTACACCTTC.

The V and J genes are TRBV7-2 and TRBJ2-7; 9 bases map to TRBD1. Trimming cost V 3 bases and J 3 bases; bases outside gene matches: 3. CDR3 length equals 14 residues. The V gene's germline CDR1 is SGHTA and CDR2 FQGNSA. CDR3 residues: CASSFGQGIYEQYF. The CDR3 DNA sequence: TGTGCCAGCAGCTTCGGACAGGGGATCTACGAGCAGTACTTC.

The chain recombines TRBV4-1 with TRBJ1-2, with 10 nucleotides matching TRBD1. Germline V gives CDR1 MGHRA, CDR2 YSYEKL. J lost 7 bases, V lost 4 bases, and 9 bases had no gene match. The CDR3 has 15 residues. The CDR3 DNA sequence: TGCGCCAGCAGCCTTGAGTACGGGACAGGGGTTGGCTACACCTTC. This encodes CASSLEYGTGVGYTF.

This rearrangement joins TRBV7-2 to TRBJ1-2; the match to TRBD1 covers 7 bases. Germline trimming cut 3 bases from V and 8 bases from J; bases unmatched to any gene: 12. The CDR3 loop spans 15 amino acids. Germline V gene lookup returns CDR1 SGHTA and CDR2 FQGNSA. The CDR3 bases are TGTGCCAGCAGCTTGTCCGGGACAGCCATGGAAGGCTACACCTTC. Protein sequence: CASSLSGTAMEGYTF. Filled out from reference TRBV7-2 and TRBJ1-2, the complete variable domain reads GAGVSQSPSNKVTEKGKDVELRCDPISGHTALYWYRQSLGQGLEFLIYFQGNSAPDKSGLPSDRFSAERTGGSVSTLTIQRTQQEDSAVYLCASSLSGTAMEGYTFGSGTRLTVV.

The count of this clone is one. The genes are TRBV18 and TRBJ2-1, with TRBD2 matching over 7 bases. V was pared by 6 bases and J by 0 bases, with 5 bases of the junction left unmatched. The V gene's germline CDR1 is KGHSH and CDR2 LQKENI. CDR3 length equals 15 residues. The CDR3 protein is CASSLAESSYNEQFF. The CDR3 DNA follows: TGTGCCAGCTCCCTAGCGGAGAGCTCCTACAATGAGCAGTTCTTC.

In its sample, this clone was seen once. Here the CDR3 DNA reads TGTGCCAGCAGTTCCCCTAGCGGTCCCTACGAGCAGTACTTC. Translation: CASSSPSGPYEQYF. The V gene is TRBV28, the J gene TRBJ2-7, with 7 bases aligning to TRBD2. The germline CDR1 and CDR2 sequences are MDHEN and SYDVKM. This CDR3 has 14 residues. V shed 4 bases and J 2 bases; nucleotides not matched to a gene: 5.

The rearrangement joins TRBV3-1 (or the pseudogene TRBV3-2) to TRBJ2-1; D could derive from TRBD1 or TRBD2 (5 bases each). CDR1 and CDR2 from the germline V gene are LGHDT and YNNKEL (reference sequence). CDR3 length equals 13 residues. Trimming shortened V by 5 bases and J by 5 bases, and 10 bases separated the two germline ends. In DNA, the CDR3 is TGTGCCAGCAGCTGGGGACGCCACAATGAGCAGTTCTTC. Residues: CASSWGRHNEQFF.

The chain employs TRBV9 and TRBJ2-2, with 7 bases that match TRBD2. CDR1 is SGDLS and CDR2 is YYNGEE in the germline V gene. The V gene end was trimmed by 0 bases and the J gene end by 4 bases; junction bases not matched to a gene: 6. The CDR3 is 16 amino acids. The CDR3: CASSVAAGDVTGELFF. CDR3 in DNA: TGTGCCAGCAGCGTAGCGGCGGGGGACGTCACCGGGGAGCTGTTTTTT.

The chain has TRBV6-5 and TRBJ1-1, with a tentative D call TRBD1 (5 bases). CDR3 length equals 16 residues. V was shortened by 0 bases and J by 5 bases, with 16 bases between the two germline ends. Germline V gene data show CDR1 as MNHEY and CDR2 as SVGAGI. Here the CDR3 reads CASSYSGGGARTEAFF. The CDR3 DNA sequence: TGTGCCAGCAGTTACTCGGGGGGAGGGGCCCGGACTGAAGCTTTCTTT.

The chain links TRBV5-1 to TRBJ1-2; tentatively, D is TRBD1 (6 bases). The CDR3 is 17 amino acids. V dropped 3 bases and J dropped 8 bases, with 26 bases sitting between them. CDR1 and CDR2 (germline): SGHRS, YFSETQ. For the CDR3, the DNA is TGCGCCAGCAGCTACTCCGGGACTTCCTCACCAAGGGGGGGCTACACCTTC. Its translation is CASSYSGTSSPRGGYTF.

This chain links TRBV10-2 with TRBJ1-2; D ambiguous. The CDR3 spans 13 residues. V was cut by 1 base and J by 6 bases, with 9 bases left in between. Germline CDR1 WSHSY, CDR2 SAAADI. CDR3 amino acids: CASSEYRNHGYTF. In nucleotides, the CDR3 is TGCGCCAGCAGTGAGTACAGAAATCATGGCTACACCTTC.

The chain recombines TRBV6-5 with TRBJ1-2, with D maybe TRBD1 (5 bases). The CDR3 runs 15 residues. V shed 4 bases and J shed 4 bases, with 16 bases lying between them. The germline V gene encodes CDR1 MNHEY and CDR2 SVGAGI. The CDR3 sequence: CASSSGGAGPYGYTF. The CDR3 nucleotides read TGTGCCAGCAGTTCCGGAGGGGCTGGGCCCTATGGCTACACCTTC.

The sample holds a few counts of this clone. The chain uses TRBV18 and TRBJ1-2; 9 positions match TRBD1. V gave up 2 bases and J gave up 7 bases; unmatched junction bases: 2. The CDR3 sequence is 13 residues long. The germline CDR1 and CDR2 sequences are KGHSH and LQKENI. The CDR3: CASSPVDRGGYTF. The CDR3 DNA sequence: TGTGCCAGCTCACCAGTGGACAGGGGTGGCTACACCTTC.

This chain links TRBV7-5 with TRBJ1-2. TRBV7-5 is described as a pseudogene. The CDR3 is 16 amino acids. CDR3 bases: TGTGCCAGAAGCTTAAATTGGCGGGGCGTAGACTATGGCTACACCTTC. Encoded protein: CARSLNWRGVDYGYTF.

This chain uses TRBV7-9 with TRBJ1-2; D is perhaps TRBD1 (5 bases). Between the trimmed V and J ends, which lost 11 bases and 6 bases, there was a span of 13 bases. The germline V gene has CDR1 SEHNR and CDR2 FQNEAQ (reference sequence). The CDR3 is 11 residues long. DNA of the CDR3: TGTGCCTGCCATGGAGGGGATGGCTACACCTTC. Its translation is CACHGGDGYTF.

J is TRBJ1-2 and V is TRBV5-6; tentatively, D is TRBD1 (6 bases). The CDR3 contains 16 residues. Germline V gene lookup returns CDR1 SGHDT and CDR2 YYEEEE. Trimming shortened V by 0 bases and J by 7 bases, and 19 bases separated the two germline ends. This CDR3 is CASSLVEGEMAFGYTF. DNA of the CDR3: TGTGCCAGCAGCTTGGTGGAGGGGGAAATGGCGTTTGGCTACACCTTC.

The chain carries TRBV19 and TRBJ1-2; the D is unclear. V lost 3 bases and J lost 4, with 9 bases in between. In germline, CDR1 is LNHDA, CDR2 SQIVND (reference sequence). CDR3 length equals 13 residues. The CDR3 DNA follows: TGTGCCAGTAGTATCTATGGGAGCTATGGCTACACCTTC. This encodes CASSIYGSYGYTF.

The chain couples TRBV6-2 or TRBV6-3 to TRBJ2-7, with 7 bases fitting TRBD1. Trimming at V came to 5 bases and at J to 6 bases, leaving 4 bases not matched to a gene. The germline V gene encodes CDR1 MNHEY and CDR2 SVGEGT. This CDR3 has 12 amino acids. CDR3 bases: TGTGCCAGCAGTACGACAGGGCTCGAGCAGTACTTC. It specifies CASSTTGLEQYF.

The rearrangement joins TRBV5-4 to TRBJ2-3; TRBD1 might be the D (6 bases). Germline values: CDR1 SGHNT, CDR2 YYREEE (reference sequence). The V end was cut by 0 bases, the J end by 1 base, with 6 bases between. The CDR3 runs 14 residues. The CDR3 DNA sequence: TGTGCCAGCAGCTTGGGGACAGGCACAGATACGCAGTATTTT. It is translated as CASSLGTGTDTQYF. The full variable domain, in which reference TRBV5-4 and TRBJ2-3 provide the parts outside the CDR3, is ETGVTQSPTHLIKTRGQQVTLRCSSQSGHNTVSWYQQALGQGPQFIFQYYREEENGRGNFPPRFSGLQFPNYSSELNVNALELDDSALYLCASSLGTGTDTQYFGPGTRLTVL.

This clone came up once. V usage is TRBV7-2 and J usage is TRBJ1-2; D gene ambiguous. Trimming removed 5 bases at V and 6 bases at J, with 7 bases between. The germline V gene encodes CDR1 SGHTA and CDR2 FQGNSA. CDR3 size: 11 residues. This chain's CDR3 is CASSPHHGYTF. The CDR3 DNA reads TGTGCCAGCAGCCCACACCATGGCTACACCTTC.

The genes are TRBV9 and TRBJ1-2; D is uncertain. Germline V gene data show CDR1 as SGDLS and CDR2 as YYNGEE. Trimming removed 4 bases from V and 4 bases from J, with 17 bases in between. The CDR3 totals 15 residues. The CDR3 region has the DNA TGTGCCAGCAGCATAGCTACGCCGGAAGCCTATGGCTACACCTTC. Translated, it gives CASSIATPEAYGYTF.

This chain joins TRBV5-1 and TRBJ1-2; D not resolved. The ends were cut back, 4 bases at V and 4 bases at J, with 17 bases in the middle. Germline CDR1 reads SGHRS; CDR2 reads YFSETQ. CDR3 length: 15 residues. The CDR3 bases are TGCGCCAGCAGCCCTGCCCCGGAGATCACCTATGGCTACACCTTC. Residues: CASSPAPEITYGYTF.

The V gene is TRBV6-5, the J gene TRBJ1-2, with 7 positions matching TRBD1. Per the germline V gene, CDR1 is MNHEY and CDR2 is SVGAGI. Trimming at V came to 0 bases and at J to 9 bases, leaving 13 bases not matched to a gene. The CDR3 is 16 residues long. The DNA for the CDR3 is TGTGCCAGCAGTTACTCGGGACGACAGGGACCCGCAAGCTACACCTTC. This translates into CASSYSGRQGPASYTF.

The CDR3 sequence: CASRLRGQGSLDPPLHF. The CDR3 nucleotides are TGTGCCAGCAGACTCCGGGGACAGGGGTCATTGGATCCACCCCTCCACTTT. The chain has TRBV11-2 and TRBJ1-6; 10 bases agree with TRBD1. Germline loops: CDR1 SGHAT, CDR2 FQNNGV. V shed 6 bases and J 11 bases; nucleotides not matched to a gene: 16. The CDR3 sequence is 17 residues long.

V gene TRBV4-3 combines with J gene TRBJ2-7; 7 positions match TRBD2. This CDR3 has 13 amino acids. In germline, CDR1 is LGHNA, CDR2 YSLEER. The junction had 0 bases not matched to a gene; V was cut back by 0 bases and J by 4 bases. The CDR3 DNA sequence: TGCGCCAGCAGCCAAGAAGCGGGGTACGAGCAGTACTTC. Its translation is CASSQEAGYEQYF.

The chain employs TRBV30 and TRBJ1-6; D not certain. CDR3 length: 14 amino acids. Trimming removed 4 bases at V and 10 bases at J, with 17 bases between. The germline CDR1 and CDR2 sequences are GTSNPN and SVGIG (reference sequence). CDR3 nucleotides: TGTGCCTGGACCCCAGGCTACCCGGGGTCACCCCTCCACTTT. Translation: CAWTPGYPGSPLHF.